The 30 T cell receptor beta chains below come from one sample, sequenced in a study of blood T cell repertoires in COVID-19. Sequenced by immunoSEQ multiplex PCR; TCRdb stores in-frame clones only, minus some. The sample carries over 200,000 clones, over 75% recorded once. The specimen was PBMCs or T cells enriched from blood (not recorded which). These receptors came from a man aged 18 to 35 who had recovered from COVID-19.

The chain employs TRBV29-1 and TRBJ1-5, with 11 bases aligning to TRBD1. V shed 6 bases and J 7 bases; nucleotides not matched to a gene: 8. This CDR3 has 14 residues. The germline CDR1 and CDR2 sequences are SQVTM and ANQGSEA. The CDR3 reads CSVVDRGLGQPQHF. CDR3 bases: TGCAGCGTCGTGGACAGGGGGCTTGGACAGCCCCAGCATTTT.

A few counts support this clone. The chain joins TRBV19 to TRBJ1-5, with D possibly TRBD1 on 6 matching bases. CDR3 size: 15 residues. Trimming removed 5 bases from V and 2 bases from J, with 13 bases in between. Germline V gene sequence: CDR1 LNHDA, CDR2 SQIVND (reference sequence). The CDR3 spells CASSVGPGGNQPQHF. The CDR3 bases are TGTGCCAGTAGTGTGGGCCCAGGGGGCAATCAGCCCCAGCATTTT.

The genes are TRBV10-3 and TRBJ2-3, with TRBD2 matching 12 bases. V lost 10 bases, J lost 4 bases, and 3 bases stayed unmatched. This CDR3 is 13 amino acids long. Per germline, CDR1 ENHRY and CDR2 SYGVKD. The CDR3 DNA reads as TGTGCCAGTCTAGCGGGAGGGGCAGATACGCAGTATTTT. Residues: CASLAGGADTQYF.

The sample holds one count of this clone. The chain links TRBV12-3 or TRBV12-4 to TRBJ1-1; D is ambiguous. The CDR3 length is 13 residues. V was trimmed by 7 bases and J by 8 bases, leaving 17 bases between them. DNA for the CDR3: TGTGCCAGCATGACCGGGTTGAGCGTCGAAGCTTTCTTT. Protein sequence: CASMTGLSVEAFF.

This clone showed up just once. The chain links TRBV11-2 to TRBJ2-1; D possibly corresponds to TRBD2 (6 bases). With 1 base removed from V and 6 bases from J, the gap between germline ends came to 13 bases. Germline V gives CDR1 SGHAT, CDR2 FQNNGV. This CDR3 is built from 15 residues. CDR3 in amino acids: CASSLAGRGRNEQFF. CDR3 nucleotide sequence: TGTGCCAGCAGCTTAGCCGGGAGAGGACGCAATGAGCAGTTCTTC.

This chain links TRBV7-8 with TRBJ1-4; D may be TRBD1 (5 bases). Trimming shortened V by 1 base and J by 8 bases, and 11 bases separated the two germline ends. The CDR3 contains 14 residues. Germline assignment: CDR1 SGHVS and CDR2 FQNEAQ. The CDR3 loop is CASSLGGVGEKLFF. The CDR3 DNA reads TGTGCCAGCAGCTTAGGGGGGGTTGGCGAAAAACTGTTTTTT.

V usage is TRBV14 and J usage is TRBJ2-3, with 10 bases fitting TRBD1. CDR1 is SGHDN and CDR2 is FVKESK in the germline V gene. CDR3 size: 16 residues. J lost 3 bases, V lost 4 bases, and 7 bases had no gene match. The DNA of the CDR3 is TGTGCCAGCAGCCGTCTTTGGGACAGGGGTACAGATACGCAGTATTTT. Translated: CASSRLWDRGTDTQYF.

V is TRBV19 and J is TRBJ2-3; TRBD2 aligns across 8 bases. The CDR3 runs 16 residues. CDR1 LNHDA and CDR2 SQIVND come from the germline V gene (reference sequence). V gave up 5 bases and J gave up 5 bases; unmatched junction bases: 12. CDR3 in DNA: TGTGCCAGTAGTCAAATCGGGGGACTAGGGAAAGATACGCAGTATTTT. Residues: CASSQIGGLGKDTQYF.

The gene calls are TRBV7-9 and TRBJ1-1, with D possibly matching TRBD1 (5 bases). Germline loops: CDR1 SEHNR, CDR2 FQNEAQ (reference sequence). The CDR3 totals 14 residues. V lost 2 bases and J lost 1, with 8 bases in between. The CDR3 sequence is CASSLKTANTEAFF. As DNA, the CDR3 is TGTGCCAGCAGCTTAAAGACAGCGAACACTGAAGCTTTCTTT.

The gene calls are TRBV3-1 (or the pseudogene TRBV3-2) and TRBJ2-7, with D unclear. CDR3 length: 12 residues. Germline-derived CDR1 and CDR2 are LGHDT and YNNKEL (reference sequence). V was trimmed by 4 bases and J by 2 bases, leaving 6 bases between them. The CDR3 reads CASSPTAYEQYF. CDR3 nucleotide sequence: TGTGCCAGCAGCCCCACAGCCTACGAGCAGTACTTC.

The chain has TRBV27 and TRBJ2-2; possibly TRBD1 for D (6 bases). The CDR3 has 15 residues. In germline, CDR1 is MNHEY, CDR2 SMNVEV (reference sequence). The V end was cut by 2 bases, the J end by 6 bases, with 13 bases between. The CDR3 region is CASSLGAGAAGELFF. DNA for the CDR3: TGTGCCAGCAGTTTAGGGGCAGGGGCGGCCGGGGAGCTGTTTTTT.

The rearrangement joins TRBV4-1 to TRBJ1-5; 8 bases map to TRBD1. J lost 5 bases, V lost 5 bases, and 8 bases had no gene match. This CDR3 spans 15 amino acids. The germline CDR1 and CDR2 sequences are MGHRA and YSYEKL. The CDR3 region has the DNA TGCGCCAGCAGCTTTCGGACAGGGTCCGATCAGCCCCAGCATTTT. This translates into CASSFRTGSDQPQHF.

The J gene is TRBJ1-6, the V gene TRBV30, with TRBD1 identical over 8 bases. The CDR3 runs to 15 residues. Trimming cost V 3 bases and J 6 bases; bases outside gene matches: 7. CDR1 GTSNPN and CDR2 SVGIG come from the germline V gene (reference sequence). CDR3 bases: TGTGCCTGGAGCAGACAGGGGAGCCGTAATTCACCCCTCCACTTT. This encodes CAWSRQGSRNSPLHF.

This clone showed up just a few times. The chain couples TRBV30 to TRBJ2-3, with 8 bases fitting TRBD1. Germline loops: CDR1 GTSNPN, CDR2 SVGIG (reference sequence). The CDR3 length is 15 residues. The V gene end was trimmed by 2 bases and the J gene end by 4 bases; junction bases not matched to a gene: 8. CDR3 sequence (DNA): TGTGCCTGGAGTTTCGGACAGGGTGCGCCAGATACGCAGTATTTT. It codes for CAWSFGQGAPDTQYF.

The rearrangement links TRBV5-1 to TRBJ1-5; 7 bases agree with TRBD1. The CDR3 consists of 14 residues. Germline trimming cut 5 bases from V and 6 bases from J; bases unmatched to any gene: 8. Germline V lookup: CDR1 SGHRS, CDR2 YFSETQ. The CDR3 DNA sequence: TGCGCCAGCAGTTTAAGGCAGGGGGGTCAGCCCCAGCATTTT. Its translation: CASSLRQGGQPQHF. Looking up the rest from reference TRBV5-1 and TRBJ1-5 gives the full variable domain: KAGVTQTPRYLIKTRGQQVTLSCSPISGHRSVSWYQQTPGQGLQFLFEYFSETQRNKGNFPGRFSGRQFSNSRSEMNVSTLELGDSALYLCASSLRQGGQPQHFGDGTRLSIL.

J is TRBJ2-7 and V is TRBV7-6; D is possibly TRBD2 (5 bases). Germline assignment: CDR1 SGHVS and CDR2 FNYEAQ. The CDR3 has 15 amino acids. V was shortened by 5 bases and J by 3 bases, with 17 bases between the two germline ends. CDR3: CASSPDPSGSYEQYF. The CDR3 coding sequence is TGTGCCAGCAGCCCCGACCCCTCTGGGAGCTACGAGCAGTACTTC.

The sample holds one count of this clone. This chain uses TRBV18 with TRBJ2-7, with D unclear. Germline assignment: CDR1 KGHSH and CDR2 LQKENI. The CDR3 is made up of 13 amino acids. V was clipped by 0 bases and J by 7 bases, with 10 bases between them. The CDR3 DNA follows: TGTGCCAGCTCACCACCGAGCCGTTCGGAGCAGTACTTC. Translated, it gives CASSPPSRSEQYF.

The sample holds one count of this clone. The chain is built from TRBV28 and TRBJ1-6; D is possibly TRBD1 (6 bases). Trimming removed 6 bases at V and 2 bases at J, with 17 bases between. The CDR3 length is 17 residues. CDR1 and CDR2 from the germline V gene are MDHEN and SYDVKM. The CDR3 nucleotides read TGTGCCAGCAGCCAAACCGGCAGGGGTGCCTATAATTCACCCCTCCACTTT. This gives the protein CASSQTGRGAYNSPLHF.

The chain has TRBV15 and TRBJ2-2; a possible D gene is TRBD1 (5 bases). CDR1 is LNHNV, CDR2 YYDKDF, per germline (reference sequence). Deletions cut 10 bases from V and 1 base from J, with 25 bases between. The CDR3 spans 18 residues. The CDR3 sequence: CAILTQPKGRGNTGELFF. The CDR3 DNA follows: TGTGCCATCTTGACACAACCGAAGGGGCGCGGGAACACCGGGGAGCTGTTTTTT. The full variable domain, its missing parts supplied by reference TRBV15 and TRBJ2-2, is DAMVIQNPRYQVTQFGKPVTLSCSQTLNHNVMYWYQQKSSQAPKLLFHYYDKDFNNEADTPDNFQSRRPNTSFCFLDIRSPGLGDTAMYLCAILTQPKGRGNTGELFFGEGSRLTVL.

Only a few counts were recorded for this clone. For the CDR3, the DNA is TGTGCCAGTAGTTCAAGGGACAGGTTAAATCAGCCCCAGCATTTT. It specifies CASSSRDRLNQPQHF. This sequence joins TRBV19 and TRBJ1-5; TRBD1 matches at 8 bases. Germline-derived CDR1 and CDR2 are LNHDA and SQIVND (reference sequence). J gave up 4 bases and V 5 bases, and 7 bases lay outside the gene matches. The CDR3 has 15 amino acids.

V gene TRBV4-1 combines with J gene TRBJ1-3; tentatively, D is TRBD1 (6 bases). CDR1 MGHRA and CDR2 YSYEKL come from the germline V gene. The V end lost 3 bases, the J end lost 4 bases, and 13 bases lay between the germline ends. The CDR3 loop spans 15 amino acids. The CDR3 here is CASSQLGQYGNTIYF. In DNA, the CDR3 is TGCGCCAGCAGCCAGCTGGGACAATACGGAAACACCATATATTTT.

As DNA, the CDR3 is TGCGCCAGCAGCCCCCAGGCAGACTCCTACAATGAGCAGTTCTTC. As protein: CASSPQADSYNEQFF. The chain links TRBV5-1 to TRBJ2-1; the D is unclear. CDR1 SGHRS and CDR2 YFSETQ come from the germline V gene. Trimming took off 4 bases at V and 0 bases at J, with 11 bases between the two ends. This CDR3 is 15 amino acids long.

The rearrangement links TRBV30 to TRBJ1-4; maybe TRBD1 (5 bases). The CDR3 consists of 16 residues. V lost 5 bases and J lost 2, with 18 bases in between. Germline CDR1 and CDR2: GTSNPN and SVGIG (reference sequence). The CDR3 DNA sequence: TGTGCCTGGTCCTTGGGACTGGGGCTGACTAATGAAAAACTGTTTTTT. Translating it yields CAWSLGLGLTNEKLFF.

This clone was seen only once. For the CDR3, the DNA is TGTGCCAGCAGTGGATCGATTCAAGGACAGGGAGGTTCACCCCTCCACTTT. This codes for CASSGSIQGQGGSPLHF. The V and J genes are TRBV6-6 and TRBJ1-6; TRBD1 matches at 8 bases. With 5 bases clipped from V and 9 bases from J, the junction kept 15 bases outside the gene matches. This CDR3 comprises 17 residues. Germline-derived CDR1 and CDR2 are MNHNY and SVGAGI (reference sequence).

In this sample, this clone turned up a few times. This rearrangement joins TRBV10-2 to TRBJ1-6, with unresolved D. There are 15 residues in the CDR3. The V gene's germline CDR1 is WSHSY and CDR2 SAAADI. V dropped 7 bases and J dropped 4 bases, with 14 bases sitting between them. CDR3 DNA: TGCGCCAGCACTTCGGGCGGGCTTTATAATTCACCCCTCCACTTT. Its translation: CASTSGGLYNSPLHF.

Only one count was recorded for this clone. The chain uses TRBV4-1 and TRBJ1-5; weak D call: TRBD1 (6 bases). Germline V gives CDR1 MGHRA, CDR2 YSYEKL. This CDR3 comprises 16 residues. Trimming shortened V by 3 bases and J by 2 bases, and 14 bases separated the two germline ends. CDR3: CASSHGQGYGNQPQHF. The DNA of the CDR3 is TGCGCCAGCAGCCATGGTCAGGGGTATGGCAATCAGCCCCAGCATTTT.

This chain links TRBV18 with TRBJ1-5, with D possibly matching TRBD1 (5 bases). Germline V gives CDR1 KGHSH, CDR2 LQKENI. Trimming pared 3 bases from V and 5 bases from J, leaving 8 bases between. This CDR3 has 13 residues. The CDR3 protein is CASSPGQYQPQHF. The CDR3 DNA sequence: TGTGCCAGCTCACCCGGACAATATCAGCCCCAGCATTTT.

The chain uses TRBV3-1 (or the pseudogene TRBV3-2) and TRBJ2-5; tentatively, D is TRBD2 (6 bases). The germline gives CDR1 LGHDT, CDR2 YNNKEL (reference sequence). CDR3 size: 14 residues. V was pared by 1 base and J by 5 bases, with 11 bases between. CDR3: CASSQGSRGETQYF. CDR3 sequence (DNA): TGTGCCAGCAGCCAAGGGAGCCGGGGGGAGACCCAGTACTTC.

V is TRBV6-6 and J is TRBJ1-4, with TRBD1 matching over 8 bases. The trim removed 7 bases at V and 8 bases at J, leaving 12 bases unmatched. The CDR3 has 15 residues. Looked up from germline, CDR1 is MNHNY and CDR2 is SVGAGI (reference sequence). CDR3 in DNA: TGTGCCAGCAATGGAGTAAACAGGGGGGACGAAAAACTGTTTTTT. Protein: CASNGVNRGDEKLFF.

The chain recombines TRBV7-9 with TRBJ1-6; 11 bases are a match to TRBD1. The CDR3 runs 17 residues. Germline CDR1 SEHNR, CDR2 FQNEAQ (reference sequence). V lost 5 bases and J lost 2; bases outside the gene matches: 5. CDR3 in DNA: TGTGCCAGCAGCCTCGGGACAGGGGGACCCTATAATTCACCCCTCCACTTT. Translating gives CASSLGTGGPYNSPLHF.